This T cell receptor (beta chain) was obtained from a study of T cell changes during pregnancy in multiple sclerosis. The count of this clone is one. Assay used: immunoSEQ multiplex PCR; TCRdb lists only in-frame clones, some missing. Of 27,000 or so clones in the sample, 88% were seen once. The CDR3 has 15 amino acids. Deletions cut 2 bases from V and 7 bases from J, with 13 bases between. Germline CDR1 reads SGHTS; CDR2 reads YDEGEE. Sequenced material: CD8+ T cells from peripheral blood mononuclear cells, taken in the second trimester of pregnancy. The V and J genes are TRBV5-8 and TRBJ1-6; a weak D match, TRBD1 (5 bases). The TCR comes from a female donor with multiple sclerosis, enrolled in a pregnancy study. The CDR3 reads CASSFAGRINSPLHF. For the CDR3, the DNA is TGTGCCAGCAGCTTCGCGGGACGGATAAATTCACCCCTCCACTTT.